The 5 T cell receptor beta chains below were found in one sample sequenced in a study of cytomegalovirus exposure and HLA in healthy donors. With 60 Vbeta and 13 Jbeta primers, the PCR was carried out. Assay used: immunoSEQ multiplex PCR; TCRdb lists only in-frame clones, some missing. The data contain over 65,000 clones, around 82% of them singletons. The specimen sequenced was PBMCs. These receptors were taken from a man in his fifties in good health and CMV-seronegative.

The rearrangement links TRBV27 to TRBJ2-3, with TRBD2 matching 10 bases. With 5 bases clipped from V and 6 bases from J, the junction kept 17 bases outside the gene matches. The germline V gene has CDR1 MNHEY and CDR2 SMNVEV (reference sequence). The CDR3 contains 18 residues. The CDR3 region is CASSPLLAGAVWGDTQYF. In nucleotides, the CDR3 is TGTGCCAGCAGTCCGCTTCTAGCGGGGGCAGTATGGGGGGATACGCAGTATTTT.

This clone was seen repeatedly, ten times or more. The chain uses TRBV30 and TRBJ1-1; TRBD1 matches at 9 bases. V was clipped by 5 bases and J by 5 bases; unmatched bases: 9. Germline values: CDR1 GTSNPN, CDR2 SVGIG (reference sequence). CDR3 length: 14 residues. The CDR3 nucleotides read TGTGCCTGGGGGGTTAACAGGGGGCGGACTGAAGCTTTCTTT. Translation: CAWGVNRGRTEAFF.

The chain carries TRBV11-3 and TRBJ1-2; D not resolved. Germline CDR1 reads SGHNT; CDR2 reads YENEEA. The CDR3 sequence is 13 residues long. The V gene lost 5 bases and the J gene lost 4 bases, with 11 bases spanning the gap. CDR3 in amino acids: CASSPGPAYGYTF. Here the CDR3 DNA reads TGTGCCAGCAGCCCTGGGCCAGCCTATGGCTACACCTTC.

This sequence joins TRBV19 and TRBJ2-5, with D tentatively TRBD2 (5 bases). V lost 5 bases and J 4 bases, leaving 8 bases between the germline ends. CDR3 size: 12 residues. Germline CDR1 is LNHDA and CDR2 is SQIVND (reference sequence). The CDR3 nucleotides read TGTGCCAGTAGTTCGGGGAGAGAGACCCAGTACTTC. It yields the protein CASSSGRETQYF.

This chain connects TRBV6-6 to TRBJ2-3; no firm D call. CDR1 and CDR2 from the germline V gene are MNHNY and SVGAGI (reference sequence). V lost 0 bases to trimming and J lost 2 bases, with 6 bases between them. This CDR3 has 14 residues. The CDR3 spells CASSYSRYTDTQYF. The DNA of the CDR3 is TGTGCCAGCAGTTACTCCCGGTACACAGATACGCAGTATTTT.